The clone carrying this TCR beta chain turned up a few times. TCRdb reprocessed the RT-PCR reads with MiXCR, giving one entry per CDR3 protein. The sample has a few hundred thousand distinct CDR3 sequences, about 15% seen once; the top ten hold over 8.5%. V dropped 0 bases and J dropped 2; count of bases not matched to a gene: 6. CDR1 SGHRS and CDR2 YFSETQ come from the germline V gene. The CDR3 loop spans 16 amino acids. These data originate in a study of response to subunit inactivated influenza vaccine. This clonotype was obtained from a man aged 45-65 years who received an inactivated influenza vaccine. J is TRBJ2-3 and V is TRBV5-1; 7 nucleotides match TRBD2. Specimen: PBMCs from blood, collected approximately 13 days after vaccination. The CDR3 loop is CASSLASSGYTDTQYF. In DNA form, the CDR3 reads TGCGCCAGCAGCTTGGCATCTAGCGGTTACACAGATACGCAGTATTTT.